The 9 T cell receptor beta chains presented below share a single source sample, sequenced in a study of blood T cell repertoires in COVID-19. Profiling relied on immunoSEQ multiplex PCR, and the TCRdb table lists in-frame clones only, not all of them. The sample lists roughly 220,000 clones; more than 80% were seen once. The sample consisted of peripheral blood. The source is a woman aged 80 or older with COVID-19, enrolled during active disease.

The rearrangement uses TRBV27 and TRBJ2-3; D perhaps matches TRBD1 (5 bases). This CDR3 spans 16 amino acids. Looked up from germline, CDR1 is MNHEY and CDR2 is SMNVEV (reference sequence). V lost 2 bases and J 3 bases, leaving 15 bases between the germline ends. The CDR3 is CASSLNRGRWTDTQYF. The CDR3 DNA sequence: TGTGCCAGCAGTTTAAATAGGGGAAGATGGACAGATACGCAGTATTTT.

The rearrangement joins TRBV5-1 to TRBJ1-2; 9 bases fit TRBD1. Germline loops: CDR1 SGHRS, CDR2 YFSETQ. The length of the CDR3 is 14 residues. The trim removed 4 bases at V and 5 bases at J, leaving 6 bases unmatched. This chain's CDR3 is CASSPRDRDYGYTF. Written as DNA, the CDR3 is TGCGCCAGCAGCCCCCGGGACAGGGATTATGGCTACACCTTC.

V usage is TRBV2 and J usage is TRBJ2-7; the match to TRBD1 covers 9 bases. After removal of 4 bases from V and 13 bases from J, the junction contained 5 bases not matched to a gene. CDR3 length: 11 residues. CDR1 is SNHLY and CDR2 is FYNNEI in the germline V gene. CDR3 amino acids: CASSGDRVEYF. As DNA, the CDR3 is TGTGCCAGCAGTGGGGACAGGGTTGAATACTTC. The full variable domain, completed using reference TRBV2 and TRBJ2-7, is EPEVTQTPSHQVTQMGQEVILRCVPISNHLYFYWYRQILGQKVEFLVSFYNNEISEKSEIFDDQFSVERPDGSNFTLKIRSTKLEDSAMYFCASSGDRVEYFGPGTRLTVT.

The chain joins TRBV6-5 to TRBJ1-2; D not certain. The CDR3 is made up of 15 amino acids. Germline loops: CDR1 MNHEY, CDR2 SVGAGI. The V end lost 0 bases, the J end lost 3 bases, and 11 bases lay between the germline ends. CDR3 sequence reads: CASSYSREVHYGYTF. Here the CDR3 DNA reads TGTGCCAGCAGTTACTCGAGGGAAGTCCACTATGGCTACACCTTC.

The CDR3 DNA reads as TGTGCCAGCAGCTTCGGGGGGAACTATGGCTACACCTTC. It specifies CASSFGGNYGYTF. The rearrangement links TRBV7-9 to TRBJ1-2; TRBD1 is a possible D gene (5 bases). The V end lost 3 bases, the J end lost 2 bases, and 7 bases lay between the germline ends. The germline V gene has CDR1 SEHNR and CDR2 FQNEAQ (reference sequence). The CDR3 spans 13 residues. The whole variable domain, filled in from reference TRBV7-9 and TRBJ1-2, reads DTGVSQNPRHKITKRGQNVTFRCDPISEHNRLYWYRQTLGQGPEFLTYFQNEAQLEKSRLLSDRFSAERPKGSFSTLEIQRTEQGDSAMYLCASSFGGNYGYTFGSGTRLTVV.

This chain connects TRBV7-9 to TRBJ2-5; 12 positions match TRBD2. Germline V CDR1 and CDR2: SEHNR, FQNEAQ (reference sequence). The trim removed 1 base at V and 7 bases at J, leaving 4 bases unmatched. The CDR3 runs 15 residues. The CDR3 spells CASSLELAGGRTQYF. In nucleotides, the CDR3 is TGTGCCAGCAGCTTAGAACTAGCGGGAGGAAGGACCCAGTACTTC.

V gene TRBV10-3 combines with J gene TRBJ1-2, with D tentatively TRBD1 (5 bases). Germline CDR1 and CDR2: ENHRY and SYGVKD. This CDR3 contains 12 residues. V dropped 8 bases and J dropped 4 bases, with 11 bases sitting between them. The CDR3 sequence: CAIGTLGYGYTF. The CDR3 DNA reads as TGTGCCATCGGGACTTTGGGCTATGGCTACACCTTC.

The V call is TRBV7-2, the J call TRBJ2-2; D uncertain. This CDR3 has 14 amino acids. The germline V gene has CDR1 SGHTA and CDR2 FQGNSA. V was trimmed by 1 base and J by 7 bases, leaving 10 bases between them. CDR3 bases: TGTGCCAGCAGCTTAGATAACGCCGGCGGGGAGCTGTTTTTT. It is translated as CASSLDNAGGELFF.

This rearrangement joins TRBV19 to TRBJ1-1; D gene ambiguous. V dropped 2 bases and J dropped 7 bases, with 14 bases sitting between them. The CDR3 runs 14 residues. The germline gives CDR1 LNHDA, CDR2 SQIVND (reference sequence). For the CDR3, the DNA is TGTGCCAGTAGTATAACCCCGGGGTCGCTTGAAGCTTTCTTT. Translation gives CASSITPGSLEAFF.